This TCR beta chain was recovered during a study of blood T cell repertoires in COVID-19. Study at large: COVID-19 samples collected from the United States, Italy and Spain covered acute and convalescent phases.

Looked up from germline, CDR1 is GTSNPN and CDR2 is SVGIG (reference sequence). V was shortened by 4 bases and J by 7 bases, with 17 bases between the two germline ends. The CDR3 loop spans 13 amino acids. The method was immunoSEQ multiplex PCR; TCRdb's version includes in-frame clones alone and lacks a portion of them. The table includes 150,000 to 200,000 clones, around 80% detected once. Participants spanned ages about 18 to 100 years and resided in roughly 26 US areas. The chain joins TRBV30 to TRBJ2-7; D call uncertain. Specimen: PBMCs or T cells enriched from blood (not recorded which). This clonotype was obtained from a man aged 45-60 years who had recovered from COVID-19. The CDR3 reads CAWTYNSHGEQYF. CDR3 bases: TGTGCCTGGACCTACAACTCCCACGGGGAGCAGTACTTC.